A selection of T cell receptor beta chains follows, all from one sample in a study of human T cells and chemical hapten exposure. MiXCR, applied by TCRdb to the RACE reads, yields one record per CDR3 protein. This sample has tens of thousands of distinct CDR3 sequences, with around 10% found just once. The material was whole blood, obtained in connection with sensitization to the hapten diphenylcyclopropenone (DPC). These receptors came from a woman between 45 and 65 years old with alopecia areata. Some clones in this sample may be carry-over from other donors' samples. The CDR3 runs from the conserved cysteine through the conserved F or W. The D gene is left open where the match is weak. The size field is filled for only some rows; it gives once, few, many or a size class.

cdr3_aa: CASSLGTGARTEAFF; cdr3_nt: TGTGCCAGCAGCTTAGGGACAGGGGCGAGAACTGAAGCTTTCTTT; d_call: TRBD1; j_call: TRBJ1-1; clone_size: -; v_call: TRBV2
cdr3_aa: CASSPPGTAAWNEQFF; cdr3_nt: TGTGCCAGCTCACCTCCTGGGACAGCCGCCTGGAATGAGCAGTTCTTC; d_call: TRBD1; j_call: TRBJ2-1; clone_size: few; v_call: TRBV18
cdr3_aa: CASSYYGTSGSYEQYF; cdr3_nt: TGTGCCAGCAGTTACTACGGGACTAGCGGGAGCTACGAGCAGTACTTC; d_call: TRBD2; j_call: TRBJ2-7; clone_size: few; v_call: TRBV6-5
cdr3_aa: CASSQATGHRAFF; cdr3_nt: TGTGCCAGCAGCCAAGCTACCGGGCATCGAGCTTTCTTT; d_call: -; j_call: TRBJ1-1; clone_size: many; v_call: TRBV16
cdr3_aa: CASNHLGENTEAFF; cdr3_nt: TGTGCCAGCAACCATCTAGGGGAGAACACTGAAGCTTTCTTT; d_call: -; j_call: TRBJ1-1; clone_size: few; v_call: TRBV9
cdr3_aa: CASSSEGSPLHF; cdr3_nt: TGTGCCAGCAGTTCTGAGGGATCACCCCTCCACTTT; d_call: -; j_call: TRBJ1-6; clone_size: -; v_call: TRBV12-3/TRBV12-4
cdr3_aa: CASTLFGGTRRTGELFF; cdr3_nt: TGTGCCAGCACCTTATTCGGGGGGACAAGACGTACCGGGGAGCTGTTTTTT; d_call: -; j_call: TRBJ2-2; clone_size: many; v_call: TRBV28
cdr3_aa: CRSPGMNTEAFF; cdr3_nt: TGCAGAAGTCCGGGGATGAACACTGAAGCTTTCTTT; d_call: -; j_call: TRBJ1-1; clone_size: -; v_call: TRBV20-1
cdr3_aa: CASSSPLGEYRVGTEAFF; cdr3_nt: TGTGCCAGCAGCTCCCCCCTAGGGGAGTACAGGGTGGGAACTGAAGCTTTCTTT; d_call: -; j_call: TRBJ1-1; clone_size: many; v_call: TRBV7-6
cdr3_aa: CASSQGTGHQPQHF; cdr3_nt: TGTGCCAGCAGCCAAGGGACCGGCCATCAGCCCCAGCATTTT; d_call: -; j_call: TRBJ1-5; clone_size: -; v_call: TRBV6-2/TRBV6-3
cdr3_aa: CSAPNLFGQGPDTQYF; cdr3_nt: TGCAGTGCTCCCAACCTCTTCGGACAGGGCCCAGATACGCAGTATTTT; d_call: TRBD1; j_call: TRBJ2-3; clone_size: -; v_call: TRBV20-1
cdr3_aa: CSVGRDLYGYTF; cdr3_nt: TGCAGCGTTGGAAGGGACCTTTATGGCTACACCTTC; d_call: -; j_call: TRBJ1-2; clone_size: few; v_call: TRBV29-1
cdr3_aa: CASSPGQTDQPQHF; cdr3_nt: TGTGCCAGCTCACCGGGACAGACGGATCAGCCCCAGCATTTT; d_call: TRBD1; j_call: TRBJ1-5; clone_size: many; v_call: TRBV18
cdr3_aa: CSVREQGNTEAFF; cdr3_nt: TGCAGCGTTCGGGAGCAGGGGAACACTGAAGCTTTCTTT; d_call: -; j_call: TRBJ1-1; clone_size: many; v_call: TRBV29-1
cdr3_aa: CASSGHSGNQETQYF; cdr3_nt: TGTGCCAGCAGTGGCCACTCGGGTAATCAAGAGACCCAGTACTTC; d_call: -; j_call: TRBJ2-5; clone_size: -; v_call: TRBV28
cdr3_aa: CAWSGLSRNTEAFF; cdr3_nt: TGTGCCTGGAGTGGACTTTCTCGGAACACTGAAGCTTTCTTT; d_call: -; j_call: TRBJ1-1; clone_size: -; v_call: TRBV30
cdr3_aa: CASSFRGQNNQPQHF; cdr3_nt: TGTGCCAGCAGTTTCCGGGGACAGAACAATCAGCCCCAGCATTTT; d_call: TRBD1; j_call: TRBJ1-5; clone_size: few; v_call: TRBV12-3/TRBV12-4
cdr3_aa: CASSLGHQETQYF; cdr3_nt: TGTGCCAGCAGCTTAGGACACCAAGAGACCCAGTACTTC; d_call: -; j_call: TRBJ2-5; clone_size: many; v_call: TRBV11-2
cdr3_aa: CASSLASGQNEQFF; cdr3_nt: TGTGCCAGCAGCTTAGCGTCGGGACAGAATGAGCAGTTCTTC; d_call: TRBD1; j_call: TRBJ2-1; clone_size: many; v_call: TRBV7-8
cdr3_aa: CASSAGGLYEQYF; cdr3_nt: TGCGCCAGCAGTGCTGGGGGCCTCTACGAGCAGTACTTC; d_call: -; j_call: TRBJ2-7; clone_size: many; v_call: TRBV10-1
cdr3_aa: CVSSFFHEQFF; cdr3_nt: TGTGTCAGCAGCTTTTTCCATGAGCAGTTCTTC; d_call: -; j_call: TRBJ2-1; clone_size: few; v_call: TRBV11-2
cdr3_aa: CSGEAGQGYYEQYF; cdr3_nt: TGCAGTGGTGAGGCGGGACAGGGATACTACGAGCAGTACTTC; d_call: TRBD1; j_call: TRBJ2-7; clone_size: many; v_call: TRBV20-1
cdr3_aa: CASSYSFEGSGELFF; cdr3_nt: TGTGCCAGCAGTTACTCGTTCGAGGGGTCCGGGGAGCTGTTTTTT; d_call: -; j_call: TRBJ2-2; clone_size: few; v_call: TRBV6-6
cdr3_aa: CATSDRPNQPQHF; cdr3_nt: TGTGCCACCAGTGATCGCCCTAATCAGCCCCAGCATTTT; d_call: -; j_call: TRBJ1-5; clone_size: many; v_call: TRBV24-1
cdr3_aa: CASSQRTGIGYNEQFF; cdr3_nt: TGTGCCAGCAGCCAACGGACAGGGATAGGCTACAATGAGCAGTTCTTC; d_call: TRBD1; j_call: TRBJ2-1; clone_size: few; v_call: TRBV14
cdr3_aa: CASSTSSSGGAHEQYF; cdr3_nt: TGTGCCAGCAGCACCTCGTCTAGCGGGGGGGCCCACGAGCAGTACTTC; d_call: TRBD2; j_call: TRBJ2-7; clone_size: many; v_call: TRBV7-2
cdr3_aa: CAISESRWGSGELFF; cdr3_nt: TGTGCCATCAGTGAGTCGAGATGGGGCAGCGGGGAGCTGTTTTTT; d_call: -; j_call: TRBJ2-2; clone_size: many; v_call: TRBV10-3
cdr3_aa: CASSSQRRDRENLLHF; cdr3_nt: TGTGCCAGCAGCTCCCAACGTCGGGACAGGGAGAATCTCCTCCACTTT; d_call: TRBD1; j_call: TRBJ1-6; clone_size: many; v_call: TRBV13
cdr3_aa: CASSRNGPPYEQYF; cdr3_nt: TGTGCCAGCAGTCGAAACGGACCCCCCTACGAGCAGTACTTC; d_call: -; j_call: TRBJ2-7; clone_size: -; v_call: TRBV28
cdr3_aa: CASSRDRNYGYTF; cdr3_nt: TGTGCCAGCAGCCGCGACAGGAACTATGGCTACACCTTC; d_call: -; j_call: TRBJ1-2; clone_size: -; v_call: TRBV7-2
cdr3_aa: CASSLPGAVAKNIQYF; cdr3_nt: TGTGCCAGCAGTTTACCAGGGGCCGTAGCCAAAAACATTCAGTACTTC; d_call: -; j_call: TRBJ2-4; clone_size: few; v_call: TRBV28
cdr3_aa: CASSLADGVRYQPQHF; cdr3_nt: TGTGCCAGCTCACTCGCTGATGGAGTCAGATATCAGCCCCAGCATTTT; d_call: -; j_call: TRBJ1-5; clone_size: few; v_call: TRBV18
cdr3_aa: CASRNQGRETQYF; cdr3_nt: TGTGCCAGCAGGAACCAGGGGAGAGAGACCCAGTACTTC; d_call: -; j_call: TRBJ2-5; clone_size: few; v_call: TRBV11-2
cdr3_aa: CASSTGEPEAFF; cdr3_nt: TGTGCCAGCAGTACCGGGGAGCCTGAAGCTTTCTTT; d_call: -; j_call: TRBJ1-1; clone_size: many; v_call: TRBV12-3/TRBV12-4
cdr3_aa: CSVEGQSGYTF; cdr3_nt: TGCAGCGTTGAGGGACAGTCAGGCTACACCTTC; d_call: TRBD1; j_call: TRBJ1-2; clone_size: -; v_call: TRBV29-1
cdr3_aa: CASSQQGGSGNTIYF; cdr3_nt: TGTGCCAGCAGCCAACAGGGAGGCTCTGGAAACACCATATATTTT; d_call: -; j_call: TRBJ1-3; clone_size: many; v_call: TRBV7-2
cdr3_aa: CASRSLHHEQFF; cdr3_nt: TGTGCCAGCAGGTCACTCCACCATGAGCAGTTCTTC; d_call: -; j_call: TRBJ2-1; clone_size: few; v_call: TRBV28
cdr3_aa: CASSYSYSSGRGAQYF; cdr3_nt: TGTGCCAGCAGTTACTCGTATTCGAGCGGGAGGGGGGCCCAGTACTTC; d_call: TRBD2; j_call: TRBJ2-5; clone_size: few; v_call: TRBV6-5
cdr3_aa: CASSSAGRVNQPQHF; cdr3_nt: TGTGCCAGCAGCAGCGCCGGACGGGTCAATCAGCCCCAGCATTTT; d_call: -; j_call: TRBJ1-5; clone_size: many; v_call: TRBV6-1
cdr3_aa: CASSFGGMNTEAFF; cdr3_nt: TGTGCCAGCAGTTTTGGGGGGATGAACACTGAAGCTTTCTTT; d_call: -; j_call: TRBJ1-1; clone_size: few; v_call: TRBV12-3/TRBV12-4
cdr3_aa: CASSPGGPKRNEQFF; cdr3_nt: TGTGCCAGCAGCCCTGGAGGGCCAAAAAGAAATGAGCAGTTCTTC; d_call: -; j_call: TRBJ2-1; clone_size: -; v_call: TRBV7-2
cdr3_aa: CASSPPPGQPGLAGGYSYNEQFF; cdr3_nt: TGTGCCAGCAGTCCCCCCCCGGGACAGCCGGGACTAGCGGGGGGTTACTCCTACAATGAGCAGTTCTTC; d_call: TRBD2; j_call: TRBJ2-1; clone_size: -; v_call: TRBV6-2/TRBV6-3
cdr3_aa: CASSLGTGDTGELFF; cdr3_nt: TGCGCCAGCAGCTTAGGCACCGGAGACACCGGGGAGCTGTTTTTT; d_call: -; j_call: TRBJ2-2; clone_size: many; v_call: TRBV5-1
cdr3_aa: CSVRQGRGEQYF; cdr3_nt: TGCAGCGTTCGACAGGGGAGGGGCGAGCAGTACTTC; d_call: -; j_call: TRBJ2-7; clone_size: few; v_call: TRBV29-1
cdr3_aa: CSAYSPGTGAGNTIYF; cdr3_nt: TGCAGTGCCTATTCCCCCGGGACAGGAGCTGGAAACACCATATATTTT; d_call: TRBD1; j_call: TRBJ1-3; clone_size: -; v_call: TRBV20-1
cdr3_aa: CASTGSSYNSPLHF; cdr3_nt: TGTGCCAGCACTGGGAGCTCCTATAATTCACCCCTCCACTTT; d_call: -; j_call: TRBJ1-6; clone_size: few; v_call: TRBV12-3/TRBV12-4
cdr3_aa: CASSLERGSLPAPLHF; cdr3_nt: TGTGCCAGCAGCTTAGAAAGGGGATCATTACCCGCACCCCTCCACTTT; d_call: -; j_call: TRBJ1-6; clone_size: many; v_call: TRBV7-9
cdr3_aa: CASSQEQQNSPLHF; cdr3_nt: TGTGCCAGCAGCCAAGAACAGCAAAATTCACCCCTCCACTTT; d_call: -; j_call: TRBJ1-6; clone_size: many; v_call: TRBV14